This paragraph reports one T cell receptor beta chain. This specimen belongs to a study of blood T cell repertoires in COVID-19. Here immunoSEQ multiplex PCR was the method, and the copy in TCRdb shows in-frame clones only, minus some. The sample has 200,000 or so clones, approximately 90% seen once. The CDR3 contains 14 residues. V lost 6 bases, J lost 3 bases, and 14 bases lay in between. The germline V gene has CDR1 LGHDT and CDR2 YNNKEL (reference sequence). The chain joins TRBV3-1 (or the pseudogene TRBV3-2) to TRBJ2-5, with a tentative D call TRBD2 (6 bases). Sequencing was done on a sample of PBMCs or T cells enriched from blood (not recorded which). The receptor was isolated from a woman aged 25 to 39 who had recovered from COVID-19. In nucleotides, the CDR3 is TGTGCCAGCAGTCAACATAGCGGTAAAGAGACCCAGTACTTC. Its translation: CASSQHSGKETQYF.